Below, 25 T cell receptor beta chains from the same sample are listed, as sequenced in a study of graft-versus-host responses after intestinal transplantation. Their specific antigens are unknown. Clones were sequenced by immunoSEQ multiplex PCR, and TCRdb holds only the in-frame ones, with some missing. Here the sample spans 90,000 to 95,000 clones, 90% to 95% being singletons. This material consisted of unstimulated CD8+ T cells sorted from spleen or lymph node cells, taken before intestinal transplant. The receptors here all came from a human donor who received an intestinal transplant.

A single count supports this clone. The chain couples TRBV4-2 to TRBJ1-3; a possible D gene is TRBD1 (6 bases). The CDR3 is made up of 17 amino acids. V gave up 1 base and J gave up 0 bases, with 13 bases separating them. The germline V gene has CDR1 LGHNA and CDR2 YNFKEQ. CDR3 sequence (DNA): TGTGCCAGCAGCCAAGTCGTCTTGGACAGCTCTGGAAACACCATATATTTT. It specifies CASSQVVLDSSGNTIYF.

This clone is a singleton in its sample. The chain has TRBV18 and TRBJ2-2; D gene uncertain. Germline V gene sequence: CDR1 KGHSH, CDR2 LQKENI. The CDR3 contains 17 residues. Trimming shortened V by 3 bases and J by 3 bases, and 17 bases separated the two germline ends. The CDR3 DNA reads as TGTGCCAGCTCACCGAAACCAATTGGGGTTTACACCGGGGAGCTGTTTTTT. Protein sequence: CASSPKPIGVYTGELFF.

In this sample, this clone turned up once. CDR3 amino acids: CASRKSTGPEPQHF. CDR3 nucleotides: TGTGCCAGTAGGAAATCGACAGGGCCGGAGCCCCAGCATTTT. V and J are TRBV19 and TRBJ1-5, with 7 positions matching TRBD1. This CDR3 region has 14 residues. Looked up from germline, CDR1 is LNHDA and CDR2 is SQIVND (reference sequence). Germline trimming cut 6 bases from V and 8 bases from J; bases unmatched to any gene: 10.

This clone has just a few counts. The CDR3 spells CASSPDSGYEQYF. The CDR3, as DNA: TGCGCCAGCAGCCCAGATTCGGGCTACGAGCAGTACTTC. The chain uses TRBV4-3 and TRBJ2-7; D remains ambiguous. The V gene lost 4 bases and the J gene lost 3 bases, with 10 bases spanning the gap. The CDR3 consists of 13 residues. Germline V gene data show CDR1 as LGHNA and CDR2 as YSLEER.

V and J are TRBV6-6 and TRBJ2-7; no definite D call. Germline lookup yields CDR1 MNHNY and CDR2 SVGAGI (reference sequence). The CDR3 extends over 14 amino acids. Trimming removed 0 bases at V and 6 bases at J, with 12 bases between. CDR3 in DNA: TGTGCCAGCAGTTACTCGAGTATTGGGTTCGAGCAGTACTTC. This translates into CASSYSSIGFEQYF.

The chain links TRBV5-3 to TRBJ2-7; 10 positions agree with TRBD1. TRBV5-3 is flagged as an ORF with uncertain function. The V segment lost 4 bases and the J segment 3 bases; nucleotides outside the gene matches: 7. The CDR3 runs to 15 residues. The CDR3 here is CARSRRDRGLYEQYF. Here the CDR3 DNA reads TGTGCCAGAAGCCGACGGGACAGGGGTCTCTACGAGCAGTACTTC.

The V gene is TRBV9, the J gene TRBJ2-5; TRBD1 matches at 9 bases. Germline CDR1 and CDR2: SGDLS and YYNGEE. This CDR3 has 15 residues. The V and J ends lost 2 bases and 0 bases, in that order; junction bases with no gene match: 2. The CDR3 loop reads CASSVGQGYQETQYF. CDR3 sequence (DNA): TGTGCCAGCAGCGTGGGACAGGGTTACCAAGAGACCCAGTACTTC. The full variable domain, in which reference TRBV9 and TRBJ2-5 provide the parts outside the CDR3, is DSGVTQTPKHLITATGQRVTLRCSPRSGDLSVYWYQQSLDQGLQFLIQYYNGEERAKGNILERFSAQQFPDLHSELNLSSLELGDSALYFCASSVGQGYQETQYFGPGTRLLVL.

V usage is TRBV28 and J usage is TRBJ2-1, with D hard to call. The CDR3 spans 15 residues. V gave up 2 bases and J gave up 4 bases, with 12 bases separating them. Germline values: CDR1 MDHEN, CDR2 SYDVKM. CDR3 sequence: CASSLGHFQYNEQFF. The CDR3 DNA is TGTGCCAGCAGTTTAGGGCATTTTCAGTACAATGAGCAGTTCTTC.

As to this clone: Other DNA sequences in this specimen translate into the identical CDR3. The gene calls are TRBV27 and TRBJ2-7; D is undetermined. The CDR3 sequence is 13 residues long. V was shortened by 3 bases and J by 1 base, with 7 bases between the two germline ends. The germline V gene encodes CDR1 MNHEY and CDR2 SMNVEV (reference sequence). The chain's CDR3 is CASSLGPSYEQYF. As DNA, the CDR3 is TGTGCCAGCAGTTTGGGCCCATCCTACGAGCAGTACTTC.

The chain employs TRBV6-1 and TRBJ1-2; D remains ambiguous. The germline V gene encodes CDR1 MNHNS and CDR2 SASEGT. The V end lost 4 bases, the J end lost 8 bases, and 8 bases lay between the germline ends. There are 11 residues in the CDR3. CDR3 in DNA: TGTGCCAGCAGTGTTCCTTTGGGCTACACCTTC. Encoded protein: CASSVPLGYTF.

The rearrangement links TRBV10-2 to TRBJ2-1; D gene unclear. The germline V gene encodes CDR1 WSHSY and CDR2 SAAADI. The ends were cut back, 0 bases at V and 1 base at J, with 4 bases in the middle. This CDR3 has 14 amino acids. This CDR3 reads CASSESRSYNEQFF. The CDR3 DNA reads TGCGCCAGCAGTGAGTCGAGGTCCTACAATGAGCAGTTCTTC.

This clone appeared a few times. The genes are TRBV6-5 and TRBJ2-3; 7 bases fit TRBD1. The V gene end was trimmed by 3 bases and the J gene end by 4 bases; junction bases not matched to a gene: 7. Germline-derived CDR1 and CDR2 are MNHEY and SVGAGI. The CDR3 is 15 amino acids. In DNA, the CDR3 is TGTGCCAGCAGTTATAGAGGGGGCGGTCCAGATACGCAGTATTTT. Protein sequence: CASSYRGGGPDTQYF.

V gene TRBV13 combines with J gene TRBJ2-1; D is undetermined. Germline V CDR1 and CDR2: PRHDT, FYEKMQ (reference sequence). The CDR3 is made up of 11 amino acids. V was shortened by 5 bases and J by 7 bases, with 6 bases between the two germline ends. CDR3 region: CASSVTNEQFF. The CDR3 bases are TGTGCCAGCAGCGTAACTAATGAGCAGTTCTTC.

The chain employs TRBV29-1 and TRBJ2-6; 9 nucleotides align to TRBD2. Germline CDR1 SQVTM, CDR2 ANQGSEA. This CDR3 comprises 16 residues. J was trimmed by 0 bases and V by 4 bases; bases with no gene match: 4. CDR3 bases: TGCAGCGTTGTTACTAGCGGGTCCTCTGGGGCCAACGTCCTGACTTTC. It translates to CSVVTSGSSGANVLTF.

This rearrangement joins TRBV7-9 to TRBJ2-7; D gene ambiguous. The length of the CDR3 is 13 residues. Trimming took off 0 bases at V and 0 bases at J, with 3 bases between the two ends. Looked up from germline, CDR1 is SEHNR and CDR2 is FQNEAQ (reference sequence). CDR3 nucleotides: TGTGCCAGCAGCTTAGCGCGCTCCTACGAGCAGTACTTC. Translating gives CASSLARSYEQYF.

The V and J genes are TRBV4-2 and TRBJ2-7; 11 nucleotides align to TRBD2. Germline CDR1 is LGHNA and CDR2 is YNFKEQ. The CDR3 covers 16 residues. V was clipped by 0 bases and J by 5 bases; unmatched bases: 6. The CDR3 DNA reads as TGTGCCAGCAGCCAAGAATTTCTAGCGGGAGGTGACGAGCAGTACTTC. This codes for CASSQEFLAGGDEQYF.

This chain links TRBV19 with TRBJ1-1; TRBD1 might be the D (5 bases). V lost 3 bases and J 10 bases, leaving 12 bases between the germline ends. Germline assignment: CDR1 LNHDA and CDR2 SQIVND (reference sequence). The CDR3 sequence is 12 residues long. In nucleotides, the CDR3 is TGTGCCAGTAGTATCGGAGGGGCAGGAGCTTTCTTT. The encoded protein is CASSIGGAGAFF.

The chain combines TRBV29-1 with TRBJ2-7; no firm D call. Germline CDR1 is SQVTM and CDR2 is ANQGSEA. Trimming cost V 5 bases and J 0 bases, with 11 bases left between them. The CDR3 has 13 amino acids. CDR3 bases: TGCAGCGTTAGTCCGGGCCACTCCTACGAGCAGTACTTC. It specifies CSVSPGHSYEQYF.

The chain employs TRBV5-1 and TRBJ1-2; 7 bases align to TRBD1. V was pared by 0 bases and J by 6 bases, with 8 bases of the junction left unmatched. The CDR3 loop spans 15 amino acids. Germline assignment: CDR1 SGHRS and CDR2 YFSETQ. In DNA, the CDR3 is TGCGCCAGCAGCTTGGGACTACAGGGGATCCATGGCTACACCTTC. This translates into CASSLGLQGIHGYTF.

The genes are TRBV9 and TRBJ2-7; the D gene is possibly TRBD1 (6 bases). Germline CDR1 SGDLS, CDR2 YYNGEE. This CDR3 is built from 12 residues. The V end was cut by 4 bases, the J end by 6 bases, with 11 bases between. CDR3 sequence (DNA): TGTGCCAGCAGCATCAGGGGTGGCGAGCAGTACTTC. As protein: CASSIRGGEQYF. Using reference TRBV9 and TRBJ2-7 for the parts outside the CDR3, the full variable domain is DSGVTQTPKHLITATGQRVTLRCSPRSGDLSVYWYQQSLDQGLQFLIQYYNGEERAKGNILERFSAQQFPDLHSELNLSSLELGDSALYFCASSIRGGEQYFGPGTRLTVT.

The CDR3 loop reads CASSLGPGAQYEQYF. For the CDR3, the DNA is TGTGCCAGCAGCTTAGGTCCGGGCGCCCAATACGAGCAGTACTTC. The gene calls are TRBV7-3 and TRBJ2-7; D is unclear. The CDR3 runs 15 residues. V was pared by 2 bases and J by 4 bases, with 15 bases between. In germline, CDR1 is SGHTA, CDR2 FQGTGA. The entire variable domain, with the rest obtained from reference TRBV7-3 and TRBJ2-7, is as follows: GAGVSQTPSNKVTEKGKYVELRCDPISGHTALYWYRQSLGQGPEFLIYFQGTGAADDSGLPNDRFFAVRPEGSVSTLKIQRTERGDSAVYLCASSLGPGAQYEQYFGPGTRLTVT.

The chain uses TRBV11-2 and TRBJ2-3; weak D call: TRBD2 (7 bases). V lost 0 bases and J 10 bases, leaving 14 bases between the germline ends. The V gene's germline CDR1 is SGHAT and CDR2 FQNNGV. The CDR3 totals 14 residues. CDR3: CASSLDGGAVAQYF. The CDR3 DNA follows: TGTGCCAGCAGCTTAGATGGGGGGGCGGTGGCGCAGTATTTT.

The chain has TRBV4-2 and TRBJ2-5; 10 nucleotides align to TRBD2. CDR1 LGHNA and CDR2 YNFKEQ come from the germline V gene. V trimming: 4 bases; J trimming: 1 base; junction bases outside the gene matches: 6. This CDR3 spans 16 amino acids. The CDR3 DNA reads as TGTGCCAGCAGCCGTGAGCGGGAGGGCCTCCAAGAGACCCAGTACTTC. Its protein is CASSREREGLQETQYF.

CDR3 sequence: CASSEFGLAGGAYNEQFF. As DNA, the CDR3 is TGTGCCAGCAGTGAATTTGGGCTAGCGGGAGGAGCCTACAATGAGCAGTTCTTC. This chain joins TRBV25-1 and TRBJ2-1; 11 bases agree with TRBD2. The CDR3 extends over 18 amino acids. The germline V gene has CDR1 MGHDK and CDR2 SYGVNS. Losses at the gene ends were 1 base for V and 2 bases for J; bases not matched to a gene: 7.

The rearrangement joins TRBV29-1 to TRBJ1-1, with no clear D. Germline CDR1 SQVTM, CDR2 ANQGSEA. The V end was cut by 6 bases, the J end by 0 bases, with 11 bases between. The CDR3 length is 13 residues. The CDR3 sequence is CSVEDGLNTEAFF. The CDR3 DNA follows: TGCAGCGTCGAGGACGGGTTGAACACTGAAGCTTTCTTT.